The 32 T cell receptor beta chains below all came from one sample that was sequenced in a study of shared clonotypes between healthy human individuals. Here immunoSEQ multiplex PCR was the method, and the copy in TCRdb shows in-frame clones only, minus some. The sample yields around 240,000 clones, under 80% seen once. Source material: memory CD4+ T cells sorted from blood. Subset indicated: CD45RA-negative fraction. The source is a man younger than 40 in good health.

The V call is TRBV5-5, the J call TRBJ2-7, with 13 bases lining up with TRBD2. Germline CDR1 SGHKS, CDR2 YYEKEE (reference sequence). This CDR3 has 16 amino acids. With 2 bases clipped from V and 7 bases from J, the junction kept 9 bases outside the gene matches. The CDR3 reads CASSLGLAGVPGEQYF. CDR3 coding DNA: TGTGCCAGCAGCTTAGGACTAGCGGGAGTACCGGGGGAGCAGTACTTC. Supplemented by reference TRBV5-5 and TRBJ2-7, the full variable domain reads DAGVTQSPTHLIKTRGQQVTLRCSPISGHKSVSWYQQVLGQGPQFIFQYYEKEERGRGNFPDRFSARQFPNYSSELNVNALLLGDSALYLCASSLGLAGVPGEQYFGPGTRLTVT.

The chain is built from TRBV14 and TRBJ2-2; no firm D call. The CDR3 spans 13 residues. V was cut by 4 bases and J by 5 bases, with 8 bases left in between. Germline V lookup: CDR1 SGHDN, CDR2 FVKESK. The DNA for the CDR3 is TGTGCCAGCAGCCGGCGCCTGACCGGGGAGCTGTTTTTT. Protein: CASSRRLTGELFF.

The chain couples TRBV4-3 to TRBJ2-1; possible D gene TRBD2, 5 bases. Between the trimmed V and J ends, which lost 3 bases and 4 bases, there was a span of 13 bases. This CDR3 has 15 amino acids. Germline lookup yields CDR1 LGHNA and CDR2 YSLEER. CDR3 bases: TGCGCCAGCAGCCACGGACTGGATCCTTACAATGAGCAGTTCTTC. This translates into CASSHGLDPYNEQFF.

The genes are TRBV4-3 and TRBJ1-4, with D hard to call. The CDR3 runs 14 residues. V was trimmed by 5 bases and J by 4 bases, leaving 11 bases between them. Germline V gives CDR1 LGHNA, CDR2 YSLEER. CDR3 DNA: TGCGCCAGCAGCGCCGGATGGTTTAATGAAAAACTGTTTTTT. Amino acid sequence: CASSAGWFNEKLFF.

The CDR3 nucleotides are TGTGCCAGCAGTCGGCTGACGGCAGGGTATAGCAATCAGCCCCAGCATTTT. It codes for CASSRLTAGYSNQPQHF. V is TRBV2 and J is TRBJ1-5; perhaps TRBD1 as D (5 bases). CDR1 and CDR2 (germline): SNHLY, FYNNEI. Trimming cost V 5 bases and J 0 bases, with 17 bases left between them. This CDR3 is 17 amino acids long.

J is TRBJ2-7 and V is TRBV7-2; 9 bases line up with TRBD2. The germline CDR1 and CDR2 sequences are SGHTA and FQGNSA. Losses at the gene ends were 1 base for V and 3 bases for J; bases not matched to a gene: 4. The CDR3 spans 15 residues. Here the CDR3 reads CASSLGPSGNYEQYF. CDR3 in DNA: TGTGCCAGCAGCTTAGGTCCTAGCGGGAACTACGAGCAGTACTTC.

This chain joins TRBV30 and TRBJ2-7; tentatively, D is TRBD1 or TRBD2 (7 bases each). The CDR3 has 14 amino acids. Trimming took 4 bases from V and 6 from J, leaving 19 bases between them. Germline CDR1 GTSNPN, CDR2 SVGIG (reference sequence). Written as DNA, the CDR3 is TGTGCCTGGACCCTCCGACAGGGAGGGGTCGAGCAGTACTTC. It specifies CAWTLRQGGVEQYF.

In its sample, this clone was seen a few times. The chain has TRBV11-2 and TRBJ2-5, with 7 nucleotides matching TRBD1. This CDR3 spans 14 amino acids. Germline loops: CDR1 SGHAT, CDR2 FQNNGV. V lost 5 bases and J lost 3; bases outside the gene matches: 6. CDR3 region: CASSTNDREETQYF. The CDR3 nucleotides are TGTGCCAGCAGCACTAACGACAGGGAAGAGACCCAGTACTTC.

This sequence joins TRBV15 and TRBJ1-1; TRBD1 might be the D (5 bases). CDR1 LNHNV and CDR2 YYDKDF come from the germline V gene (reference sequence). Trimming shortened V by 6 bases and J by 12 bases, and 23 bases separated the two germline ends. The CDR3 contains 14 residues. This CDR3 is CATSQEGRWGSPFF. The CDR3 DNA reads TGTGCCACCAGTCAAGAGGGTAGGTGGGGCAGTCCTTTCTTT.

This clone has only one observation. V and J are TRBV28 and TRBJ2-7; D is perhaps TRBD1 (6 bases). CDR1 MDHEN and CDR2 SYDVKM come from the germline V gene. V lost 8 bases and J lost 0, with 11 bases in between. The CDR3 is made up of 13 amino acids. CDR3 nucleotides: TGTGCCAGCCAGCCAGGGGACTCCTACGAGCAGTACTTC. Its protein product is CASQPGDSYEQYF.

This clone was counted once. This rearrangement joins TRBV11-1 to TRBJ2-7; TRBD1 might be the D (6 bases). Germline CDR1 reads SGHAT; CDR2 reads FQDESV (reference sequence). Trimming left V 7 bases short and J 2 bases short, with 15 bases between. The CDR3 consists of 14 residues. The CDR3 loop is CASTKGDNAYEQYF. DNA for the CDR3: TGTGCCAGCACGAAGGGGGACAACGCCTACGAGCAGTACTTC.

The rearrangement joins TRBV29-1 to TRBJ2-7, with 10 positions matching TRBD2. Germline V lookup: CDR1 SQVTM, CDR2 ANQGSEA. This CDR3 spans 13 amino acids. Unmatched junction bases numbered 3, after V lost 4 bases and J lost 3 bases. The CDR3 region has the DNA TGCAGCGTTGTAGCGGGAGGCAACTACGAGCAGTACTTC. As protein: CSVVAGGNYEQYF.

The gene calls are TRBV5-1 and TRBJ2-2, with D unresolved. Germline values: CDR1 SGHRS, CDR2 YFSETQ. V was trimmed by 7 bases and J by 6 bases, leaving 16 bases between them. The CDR3 totals 14 residues. This CDR3 reads CASGPGDGAGELFF. The CDR3 nucleotides read TGCGCCAGCGGGCCCGGAGATGGAGCCGGGGAGCTGTTTTTT. The full variable domain, completed using reference TRBV5-1 and TRBJ2-2, is KAGVTQTPRYLIKTRGQQVTLSCSPISGHRSVSWYQQTPGQGLQFLFEYFSETQRNKGNFPGRFSGRQFSNSRSEMNVSTLELGDSALYLCASGPGDGAGELFFGEGSRLTVL.

This chain connects TRBV7-2 to TRBJ2-4; TRBD1 is a possible D gene (6 bases). With 3 bases removed from V and 6 bases from J, the gap between germline ends came to 12 bases. The germline gives CDR1 SGHTA, CDR2 FQGNSA. The CDR3 loop spans 14 amino acids. Here the CDR3 DNA reads TGTGCCAGCAGCTTCTCAAGGGGGTCAAACATTCAGTACTTC. Translated, it gives CASSFSRGSNIQYF.

The chain links TRBV2 to TRBJ2-5, with 7 bases that match TRBD2. The length of the CDR3 is 15 residues. Germline V CDR1 and CDR2: SNHLY, FYNNEI. The V segment lost 5 bases and the J segment 5 bases; nucleotides outside the gene matches: 11. CDR3 protein: CASSPMGEGTETQYF. The CDR3 DNA sequence: TGTGCCAGCAGTCCCATGGGGGAGGGTACGGAGACCCAGTACTTC. The whole variable domain, remainder taken from reference TRBV2 and TRBJ2-5, is EPEVTQTPSHQVTQMGQEVILRCVPISNHLYFYWYRQILGQKVEFLVSFYNNEISEKSEIFDDQFSVERPDGSNFTLKIRSTKLEDSAMYFCASSPMGEGTETQYFGPGTRLLVL.

The chain carries TRBV15 and TRBJ2-7, with TRBD1 identical over 7 bases. This CDR3 has 14 amino acids. With V trimmed by 1 base and J by 1 base, 1 base remained unmatched. The germline V gene encodes CDR1 LNHNV and CDR2 YYDKDF (reference sequence). CDR3 sequence (DNA): TGTGCCACCAGCAGAGGACAGGGATCCTACGAGCAGTACTTC. Amino acid sequence: CATSRGQGSYEQYF.

This chain joins TRBV5-5 and TRBJ1-2; weak D call: TRBD1 (6 bases). V was shortened by 4 bases and J by 5 bases, with 21 bases between the two germline ends. CDR1 and CDR2 from the germline V gene are SGHKS and YYEKEE (reference sequence). The CDR3 is made up of 16 amino acids. The chain's CDR3 is CASSATGNPLFYGYTF. For the CDR3, the DNA is TGTGCCAGCAGCGCCACAGGGAATCCGCTTTTTTATGGCTACACCTTC.

In this sample, this clone turned up once. The chain employs TRBV29-1 and TRBJ1-3; no clear D. CDR1 is SQVTM, CDR2 ANQGSEA, per germline. Trimming shortened V by 2 bases and J by 4 bases, and 21 bases separated the two germline ends. The CDR3 sequence is 17 residues long. The DNA for the CDR3 is TGCAGCGTTGAACTGCCAGACGGAGGCACGATAGGAAACACCATATATTTT. It specifies CSVELPDGGTIGNTIYF. Filled out from reference TRBV29-1 and TRBJ1-3, the complete variable domain reads SAVISQKPSRDICQRGTSLTIQCQVDSQVTMMFWYRQQPGQSLTLIATANQGSEATYESGFVIDKFPISRPNLTFSTLTVSNMSPEDSSIYLCSVELPDGGTIGNTIYFGEGSWLTVV.

Concerning this clone itself: The sample carries other DNA sequences with the same CDR3. The rearrangement joins TRBV6-6 to TRBJ2-1; 8 nucleotides line up with TRBD2. Per germline, CDR1 MNHNY and CDR2 SVGAGI (reference sequence). This CDR3 is 16 amino acids long. V was pared by 8 bases and J by 2 bases, with 11 bases of the junction left unmatched. CDR3 bases: TGTGCCAGCCGCTCTCCGGGACTAGGACCCTACAATGAGCAGTTCTTC. Translated: CASRSPGLGPYNEQFF.

There are a few counts of this clone. The chain employs TRBV27 and TRBJ2-7; D remains ambiguous. Germline CDR1 reads MNHEY; CDR2 reads SMNVEV (reference sequence). The CDR3 spans 14 residues. Trimming removed 4 bases at V and 2 bases at J, with 12 bases between. The CDR3 DNA sequence: TGTGCCAGCAGTTCCAGTATTGGTCCCTACGAGCAGTACTTC. It translates to CASSSSIGPYEQYF.

This clone came up many times. The J gene is TRBJ1-1, the V gene TRBV20-1, with D perhaps matching TRBD1 (5 bases). The CDR3 extends over 11 amino acids. Germline lookup yields CDR1 DFQATT and CDR2 SNEGSKA (reference sequence). Between the trimmed V and J ends, which lost 3 bases and 4 bases, there was a span of 6 bases. CDR3 nucleotides: TGCAGTGCTAGGCAGGGCACTGAAGCTTTCTTT. This gives the protein CSARQGTEAFF.

The J gene is TRBJ2-7, the V gene TRBV7-2; 11 bases line up with TRBD1. CDR1 and CDR2 (germline): SGHTA, FQGNSA. The CDR3 totals 14 residues. V lost 3 bases and J lost 3; bases outside the gene matches: 1. The CDR3 DNA reads as TGTGCCAGCAGCTTGGGACAGGGGGTCTACGAGCAGTACTTC. Translated, it gives CASSLGQGVYEQYF.

The rearrangement uses TRBV10-3 and TRBJ2-1, with D unresolved. Trimming cost V 3 bases and J 0 bases, with 9 bases left between them. Per the germline V gene, CDR1 is ENHRY and CDR2 is SYGVKD. The CDR3 is made up of 15 amino acids. The DNA of the CDR3 is TGTGCCATCAGTGAAGGCGGAAGCTCCTACAATGAGCAGTTCTTC. Translation: CAISEGGSSYNEQFF.

CDR3 residues: CASSYKNTEAFF. The CDR3 DNA follows: TGTGCCAGCAGTTACAAGAACACTGAAGCTTTCTTT. The V gene is TRBV6-5, the J gene TRBJ1-1; D call uncertain. Germline CDR1 and CDR2: MNHEY and SVGAGI. V was pared by 2 bases and J by 1 base, with 2 bases between. This CDR3 spans 12 amino acids.

The chain has TRBV28 and TRBJ2-7; no firm D call. V was cut by 5 bases and J by 3 bases, with 17 bases left in between. The CDR3 runs 15 residues. CDR1 and CDR2 from the germline V gene are MDHEN and SYDVKM. CDR3 sequence (DNA): TGTGCCAGCAGTCCCGGAGCAGAAAGGAACTACGAGCAGTACTTC. Its translation is CASSPGAERNYEQYF.

This clone was seen a handful of times. This chain joins TRBV10-3 and TRBJ2-5; 9 bases map to TRBD2. CDR1 and CDR2 (germline): ENHRY, SYGVKD. V was clipped by 6 bases and J by 4 bases; unmatched bases: 9. The length of the CDR3 is 15 residues. This chain's CDR3 is CAIRPGLAIGETQYF. The DNA of the CDR3 is TGTGCCATCAGACCGGGACTAGCTATCGGAGAGACCCAGTACTTC.

J is TRBJ2-7 and V is TRBV10-1; a possible D gene is TRBD2 (6 bases). CDR1 WNHNN and CDR2 SYGVQD come from the germline V gene (reference sequence). The germline V and J ends were trimmed by 4 bases and 7 bases, with 17 bases remaining between them. This CDR3 is built from 14 residues. The CDR3, as DNA: TGCGCCAGCAGTGTCTCCTGGCACGGGGGAGAGCAGTACTTC. Its protein is CASSVSWHGGEQYF.

This clone has only a few counts. V gene TRBV15 combines with J gene TRBJ2-1; TRBD2 matches at 10 bases. The CDR3 consists of 17 residues. V gave up 4 bases and J gave up 6 bases; unmatched junction bases: 12. Germline V gives CDR1 LNHNV, CDR2 YYDKDF (reference sequence). CDR3 in amino acids: CATSTPGGLAGVNEQFF. CDR3 sequence (DNA): TGTGCCACCAGCACCCCTGGGGGGCTAGCGGGAGTCAATGAGCAGTTCTTC.

At least ten counts were recorded for this clone. This chain joins TRBV7-2 and TRBJ2-7; the match to TRBD1 covers 8 bases. CDR3 length equals 16 residues. Unmatched junction bases numbered 10, after V lost 4 bases and J lost 2 bases. CDR1 is SGHTA, CDR2 FQGNSA, per germline. The CDR3 here is CASSSRGQGSAYEQYF. CDR3 in DNA: TGTGCCAGCAGCTCTCGTGGACAGGGTAGCGCCTACGAGCAGTACTTC.

The CDR3 region has the DNA TGCGCCAGCAGCCAGAGCGGGAGTAACCCCTCCTACGAGCAGTACTTC. Translated: CASSQSGSNPSYEQYF. The V gene is TRBV5-1, the J gene TRBJ2-7; 8 bases are a match to TRBD2. Germline V CDR1 and CDR2: SGHRS, YFSETQ. The trim removed 4 bases at V and 0 bases at J, leaving 9 bases unmatched. The CDR3 totals 16 residues.

The CDR3 DNA is TGTGCCATCAGTCCAAGGCGGGAGTTAAATGAGCAGTTCTTC. The encoded protein is CAISPRRELNEQFF. This chain uses TRBV10-3 with TRBJ2-1; 7 nucleotides line up with TRBD2. Unmatched junction bases numbered 8, after V lost 5 bases and J lost 7 bases. The germline CDR1 and CDR2 sequences are ENHRY and SYGVKD. This CDR3 has 14 residues.

This clone occurred many times. The chain employs TRBV11-3 and TRBJ2-5; D is perhaps TRBD1 or TRBD2 (5 bases each). Trimming cost V 8 bases and J 1 base, with 8 bases left between them. The CDR3 extends over 12 amino acids. CDR1 and CDR2 (germline): SGHNT, YENEEA. DNA of the CDR3: TGTGCCAGCGGGGGAGTCCAAGAGACCCAGTACTTC. As protein: CASGGVQETQYF.